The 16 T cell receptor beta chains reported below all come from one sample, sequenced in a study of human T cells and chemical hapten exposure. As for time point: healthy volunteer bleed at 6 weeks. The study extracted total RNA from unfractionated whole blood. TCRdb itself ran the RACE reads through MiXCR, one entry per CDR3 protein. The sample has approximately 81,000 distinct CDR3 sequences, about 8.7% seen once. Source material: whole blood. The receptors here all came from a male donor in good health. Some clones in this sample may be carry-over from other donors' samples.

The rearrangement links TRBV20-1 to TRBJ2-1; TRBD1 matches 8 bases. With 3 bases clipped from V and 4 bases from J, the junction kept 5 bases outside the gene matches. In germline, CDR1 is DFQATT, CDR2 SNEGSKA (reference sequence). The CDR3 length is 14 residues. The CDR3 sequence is CSASRQGLYNEQFF. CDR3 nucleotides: TGCAGTGCTAGTAGACAGGGGCTGTACAATGAGCAGTTCTTC.

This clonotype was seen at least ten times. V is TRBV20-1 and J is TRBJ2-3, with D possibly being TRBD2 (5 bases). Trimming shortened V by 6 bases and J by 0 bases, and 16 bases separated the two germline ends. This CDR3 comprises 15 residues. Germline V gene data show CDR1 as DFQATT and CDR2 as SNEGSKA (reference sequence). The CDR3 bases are TGCAGTGCCCAGCGGCAGCCAACTAGCACAGATACGCAGTATTTT. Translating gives CSAQRQPTSTDTQYF.

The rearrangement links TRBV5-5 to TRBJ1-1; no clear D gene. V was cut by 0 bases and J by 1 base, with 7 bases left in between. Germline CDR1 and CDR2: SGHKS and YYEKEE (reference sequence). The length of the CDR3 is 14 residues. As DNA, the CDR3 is TGTGCCAGCAGCTTGGTCGGGTCGAACACTGAAGCTTTCTTT. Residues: CASSLVGSNTEAFF.

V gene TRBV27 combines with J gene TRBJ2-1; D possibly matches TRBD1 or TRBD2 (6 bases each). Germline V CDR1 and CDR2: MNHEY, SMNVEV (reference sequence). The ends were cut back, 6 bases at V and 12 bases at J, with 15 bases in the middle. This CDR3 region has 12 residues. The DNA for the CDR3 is TGTGCCAGCAGCTCATCGGGGGCTGGGCAGTTCTTC. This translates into CASSSSGAGQFF.

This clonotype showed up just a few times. DNA for the CDR3: TGTGCCAGCAGTCTTAGCGGGAGCAAGCAGTACTTC. Translating gives CASSLSGSKQYF. This chain connects TRBV27 to TRBJ2-7, with 9 bases matching TRBD2. CDR3 length equals 12 residues. Germline CDR1 and CDR2: MNHEY and SMNVEV (reference sequence). With V trimmed by 5 bases and J by 8 bases, 4 bases remained unmatched.

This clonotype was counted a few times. CDR3 sequence (DNA): TGTGCCACCCTAGGAATGCTGCTAAGCACAGATACGCAGTATTTT. Its protein product is CATLGMLLSTDTQYF. V and J are TRBV6-1 and TRBJ2-3; no definite D call. Trimming removed 10 bases at V and 0 bases at J, with 17 bases between. This CDR3 has 15 residues. Germline V gene data show CDR1 as MNHNS and CDR2 as SASEGT.

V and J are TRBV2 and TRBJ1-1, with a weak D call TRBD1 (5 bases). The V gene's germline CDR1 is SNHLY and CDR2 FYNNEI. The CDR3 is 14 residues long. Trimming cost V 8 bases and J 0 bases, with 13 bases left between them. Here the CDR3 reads CASGGPRMNTEAFF. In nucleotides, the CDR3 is TGTGCCAGCGGGGGACCGAGGATGAACACTGAAGCTTTCTTT.

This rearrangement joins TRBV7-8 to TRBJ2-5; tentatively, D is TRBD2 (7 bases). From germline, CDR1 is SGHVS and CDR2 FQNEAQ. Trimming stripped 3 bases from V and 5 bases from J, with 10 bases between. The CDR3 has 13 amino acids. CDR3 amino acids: CASSLGGQETQYF. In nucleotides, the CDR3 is TGTGCCAGCAGCTTGGGGGGGCAGGAGACCCAGTACTTC.

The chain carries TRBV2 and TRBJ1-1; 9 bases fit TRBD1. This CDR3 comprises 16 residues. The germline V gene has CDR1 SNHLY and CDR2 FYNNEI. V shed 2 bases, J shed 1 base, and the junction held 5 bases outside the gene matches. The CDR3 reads CASSERDRVANTEAFF. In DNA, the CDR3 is TGTGCCAGCAGTGAAAGGGACAGGGTGGCGAACACTGAAGCTTTCTTT.

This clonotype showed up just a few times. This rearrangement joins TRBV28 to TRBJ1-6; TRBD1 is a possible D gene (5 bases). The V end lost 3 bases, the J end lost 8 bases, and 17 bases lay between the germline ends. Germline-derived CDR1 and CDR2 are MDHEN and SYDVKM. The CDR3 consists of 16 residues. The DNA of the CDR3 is TGTGCCAGCAGTTTGCCCTCCGGGACGGGATATTCACCCCTCCACTTT. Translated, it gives CASSLPSGTGYSPLHF.

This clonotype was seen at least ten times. The CDR3 is CASSLTANYEQYF. The CDR3 DNA sequence: TGTGCCAGCAGCCTTACAGCCAACTACGAGCAGTACTTC. This chain connects TRBV7-9 to TRBJ2-7; no reliable D call. Trimming cost V 5 bases and J 3 bases, with 11 bases left between them. CDR3 length: 13 residues. Germline V lookup: CDR1 SEHNR, CDR2 FQNEAQ (reference sequence).

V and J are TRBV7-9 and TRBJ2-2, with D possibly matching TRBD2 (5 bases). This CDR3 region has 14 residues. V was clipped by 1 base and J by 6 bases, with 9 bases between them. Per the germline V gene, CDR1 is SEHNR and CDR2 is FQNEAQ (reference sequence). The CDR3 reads CASSLEGRAGELFF. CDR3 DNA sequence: TGTGCCAGCAGCTTAGAAGGGAGAGCCGGGGAGCTGTTTTTT. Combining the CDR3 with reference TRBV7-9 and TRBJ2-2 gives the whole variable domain DTGVSQNPRHKITKRGQNVTFRCDPISEHNRLYWYRQTLGQGPEFLTYFQNEAQLEKSRLLSDRFSAERPKGSFSTLEIQRTEQGDSAMYLCASSLEGRAGELFFGEGSRLTVL.

This chain's CDR3 is CASSLVGHDGEKLFF. The CDR3 DNA reads as TGTGCCAGCAGCTTAGTAGGTCATGACGGTGAAAAACTGTTTTTT. The gene calls are TRBV7-2 and TRBJ1-4; unclear D gene. The V and J ends lost 1 base and 7 bases respectively, with 13 bases between them. Germline loops: CDR1 SGHTA, CDR2 FQGNSA. This CDR3 region has 15 residues. The whole variable domain, filled in from reference TRBV7-2 and TRBJ1-4, reads GAGVSQSPSNKVTEKGKDVELRCDPISGHTALYWYRQSLGQGLEFLIYFQGNSAPDKSGLPSDRFSAERTGGSVSTLTIQRTQQEDSAVYLCASSLVGHDGEKLFFGSGTQLSVL.

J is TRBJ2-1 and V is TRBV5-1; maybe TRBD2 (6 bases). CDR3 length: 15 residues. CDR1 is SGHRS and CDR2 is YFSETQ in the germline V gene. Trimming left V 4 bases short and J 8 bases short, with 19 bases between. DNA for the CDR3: TGCGCCAGCAGCGCGGGACTCACTCTATACGATGAGCAGTTCTTC. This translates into CASSAGLTLYDEQFF.

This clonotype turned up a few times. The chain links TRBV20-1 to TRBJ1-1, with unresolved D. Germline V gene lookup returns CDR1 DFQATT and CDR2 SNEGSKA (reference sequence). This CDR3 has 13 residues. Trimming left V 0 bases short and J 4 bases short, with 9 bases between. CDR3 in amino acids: CSARDSEPTEAFF. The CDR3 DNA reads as TGCAGTGCTAGAGATTCGGAGCCCACTGAAGCTTTCTTT.

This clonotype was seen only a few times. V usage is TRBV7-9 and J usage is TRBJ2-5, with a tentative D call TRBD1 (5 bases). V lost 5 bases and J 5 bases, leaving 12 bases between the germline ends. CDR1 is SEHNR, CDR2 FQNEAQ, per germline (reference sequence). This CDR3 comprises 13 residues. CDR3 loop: CASSPLGAETQYF. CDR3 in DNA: TGTGCCAGCAGCCCCTTAGGGGCGGAGACCCAGTACTTC.